Listed here are 17 T cell receptor beta chains from one sample, sequenced in a study of T cell responses to AZD1222 COVID-19 vaccine. Some clones are missing from TCRdb's copy, which holds only in-frame ones; the method was immunoSEQ multiplex PCR. Of about 140,000 clones detected, approximately 93% appear once; the ten largest clones hold 0.7% to 1%. The starting material was peripheral blood, obtained on day 0 of MenACWY control vaccination. These receptors all come from an adult in good health.

The genes are TRBV2 and TRBJ2-3, with D tentatively TRBD2 (7 bases). Between the trimmed V and J ends, which lost 6 bases and 0 bases, there was a span of 10 bases. This CDR3 has 14 residues. Germline CDR1 reads SNHLY; CDR2 reads FYNNEI. CDR3 nucleotides: TGTGCCAGCAGGGGGGGGCCGAGCACAGATACGCAGTATTTT. The encoded protein is CASRGGPSTDTQYF.

The V gene is TRBV6-4, the J gene TRBJ2-1; 11 bases agree with TRBD1. The junction had 0 bases not matched to a gene; V was cut back by 2 bases and J by 6 bases. This CDR3 has 14 amino acids. Germline V lookup: CDR1 MRHNA, CDR2 SNTAGT. CDR3: CASSDGTGGNEQFF. The CDR3 DNA reads as TGTGCCAGCAGTGACGGGACAGGGGGCAATGAGCAGTTCTTC.

The chain links TRBV28 to TRBJ1-1, with 9 nucleotides matching TRBD1. Trimming removed 2 bases from V and 12 bases from J; junction bases left unmatched: 13. The CDR3 spans 15 residues. In germline, CDR1 is MDHEN, CDR2 SYDVKM. The CDR3 region has the DNA TGTGCCAGCAGTTTAAGTATCCCGGGACAGGGCCTGACTTTCTTT. Translation: CASSLSIPGQGLTFF.

The chain carries TRBV2 and TRBJ2-3; TRBD2 might be the D (5 bases). Germline V gives CDR1 SNHLY, CDR2 FYNNEI. V shed 8 bases and J shed 2 bases, with 14 bases lying between them. The CDR3 is made up of 14 amino acids. The DNA for the CDR3 is TGTGCCAGCCGGGAACTCACATCCACAGATACGCAGTATTTT. Protein sequence: CASRELTSTDTQYF.

In its sample, this clone was seen once. The chain combines TRBV6-6 with TRBJ1-1; D is uncertain. The CDR3 is 13 residues long. Looked up from germline, CDR1 is MNHNY and CDR2 is SVGAGI (reference sequence). Trimming cost V 2 bases and J 1 base, with 5 bases left between them. This CDR3 reads CASSYGPNTEAFF. CDR3 bases: TGTGCCAGCAGTTACGGGCCGAACACTGAAGCTTTCTTT.

This clone was counted once. The J gene is TRBJ1-2, the V gene TRBV7-9, with a tentative D call TRBD1 (6 bases). The V gene's germline CDR1 is SEHNR and CDR2 FQNEAQ (reference sequence). This CDR3 region has 14 residues. Trimming left V 3 bases short and J 3 bases short, with 11 bases between. CDR3 in DNA: TGTGCCAGCAGCTTCCCTGGACAGCACTATGGCTACACCTTC. It specifies CASSFPGQHYGYTF.

The chain has TRBV6-5 and TRBJ1-1; perhaps TRBD1 as D (5 bases). This CDR3 is built from 14 residues. V was pared by 6 bases and J by 3 bases, with 14 bases between. The germline CDR1 and CDR2 sequences are MNHEY and SVGAGI. The CDR3 here is CASSLKRGYTEAFF. The DNA for the CDR3 is TGTGCCAGCAGCCTAAAGAGGGGTTACACTGAAGCTTTCTTT.

The count of this clone is one. The rearrangement joins TRBV5-1 to TRBJ1-1; the D gene is possibly TRBD1 (6 bases). The germline V gene has CDR1 SGHRS and CDR2 YFSETQ. The CDR3 runs to 16 residues. Trimming pared 2 bases from V and 4 bases from J, leaving 18 bases between. The CDR3 is CASSFKGPGGGTEAFF. The CDR3 DNA follows: TGCGCCAGCAGCTTCAAAGGGCCGGGAGGGGGCACTGAAGCTTTCTTT. Drawing the rest from reference TRBV5-1 and TRBJ1-1, the complete variable domain is KAGVTQTPRYLIKTRGQQVTLSCSPISGHRSVSWYQQTPGQGLQFLFEYFSETQRNKGNFPGRFSGRQFSNSRSEMNVSTLELGDSALYLCASSFKGPGGGTEAFFGQGTRLTVV.

V usage is TRBV27 and J usage is TRBJ1-1; weak D call: TRBD1 (5 bases). V shed 6 bases and J shed 4 bases, with 15 bases lying between them. Germline values: CDR1 MNHEY, CDR2 SMNVEV (reference sequence). The CDR3 runs to 14 residues. CDR3: CASRVAGPGTEAFF. The CDR3 bases are TGTGCCAGCAGGGTCGCGGGGCCGGGCACTGAAGCTTTCTTT.

V gene TRBV9 combines with J gene TRBJ1-1, with D unclear. This CDR3 contains 14 residues. Trimming cost V 0 bases and J 1 base, with 7 bases left between them. Germline V gene sequence: CDR1 SGDLS, CDR2 YYNGEE. In DNA form, the CDR3 reads TGTGCCAGCAGCGTAGATGCAGCGAACACTGAAGCTTTCTTT. Its protein is CASSVDAANTEAFF. The whole variable domain, filled in from reference TRBV9 and TRBJ1-1, reads DSGVTQTPKHLITATGQRVTLRCSPRSGDLSVYWYQQSLDQGLQFLIQYYNGEERAKGNILERFSAQQFPDLHSELNLSSLELGDSALYFCASSVDAANTEAFFGQGTRLTVV.

As to this clone: A read error may produce the germline difference seen at one junction end. V and J are TRBV5-4 and TRBJ2-7; 7 bases map to TRBD1. The CDR3 spans 12 residues. The germline V gene has CDR1 SGHNT and CDR2 YYREEE (reference sequence). CDR3 sequence: CASSLTQKDRAF. In nucleotides, the CDR3 is TGTGCCAGCAGCTTGACCCAAAAAGACAGGGCCTTC.

V usage is TRBV7-8 and J usage is TRBJ2-7, with 12 bases lining up with TRBD2. Trimming cost V 5 bases and J 0 bases; bases outside gene matches: 8. The CDR3 covers 17 residues. Per germline, CDR1 SGHVS and CDR2 FQNEAQ. This CDR3 reads CASSPGLAGGSSYEQYF. The CDR3 nucleotides are TGTGCCAGCAGCCCGGGACTAGCGGGCGGGAGCTCCTACGAGCAGTACTTC.

The V and J genes are TRBV7-9 and TRBJ1-2, with a weak D call TRBD1 (6 bases). Germline CDR1 reads SEHNR; CDR2 reads FQNEAQ (reference sequence). The length of the CDR3 is 15 residues. The CDR3 DNA reads as TGTACCTGGGAAGCAGCAAACAGGGTCAACTATGGCTACACCTTC. It yields the protein CTWEAANRVNYGYTF.

The chain recombines TRBV27 with TRBJ1-1; 7 bases are a match to TRBD1. The V gene end was trimmed by 7 bases and the J gene end by 0 bases; junction bases not matched to a gene: 8. The CDR3 loop spans 15 amino acids. The germline gives CDR1 MNHEY, CDR2 SMNVEV (reference sequence). CDR3 nucleotide sequence: TGTGCCAGCATCTCCAGGGGGGCCCTGAACACTGAAGCTTTCTTT. Protein product: CASISRGALNTEAFF.

This clone showed up just once. The V and J genes are TRBV9 and TRBJ1-5; possible D gene TRBD1, 5 bases. The germline CDR1 and CDR2 sequences are SGDLS and YYNGEE. The CDR3 is made up of 15 amino acids. The ends were cut back, 4 bases at V and 5 bases at J, with 16 bases in the middle. The CDR3 DNA reads as TGTGCCAGCAGCAAGGGGTGGGTAAGGGATCAGCCCCAGCATTTT. Translating it yields CASSKGWVRDQPQHF.

The chain combines TRBV19 with TRBJ2-1, with 8 bases that match TRBD2. CDR3 length: 13 amino acids. The V gene's germline CDR1 is LNHDA and CDR2 SQIVND (reference sequence). Unmatched junction bases numbered 10, after V lost 10 bases and J lost 8 bases. The CDR3 coding sequence is TGTGCCACAAGACTAGCGTCGGGCGATGAGCAGTTCTTC. Its translation is CATRLASGDEQFF.

The chain has TRBV6-5 and TRBJ2-7; perhaps TRBD1 as D (5 bases). Trimming cost V 0 bases and J 4 bases, with 13 bases left between them. The CDR3 totals 15 residues. CDR1 is MNHEY, CDR2 SVGAGI, per germline. CDR3 nucleotides: TGTGCCAGCAGTTACTCAGCGACAGCTCCTTACGAGCAGTACTTC. As protein: CASSYSATAPYEQYF.